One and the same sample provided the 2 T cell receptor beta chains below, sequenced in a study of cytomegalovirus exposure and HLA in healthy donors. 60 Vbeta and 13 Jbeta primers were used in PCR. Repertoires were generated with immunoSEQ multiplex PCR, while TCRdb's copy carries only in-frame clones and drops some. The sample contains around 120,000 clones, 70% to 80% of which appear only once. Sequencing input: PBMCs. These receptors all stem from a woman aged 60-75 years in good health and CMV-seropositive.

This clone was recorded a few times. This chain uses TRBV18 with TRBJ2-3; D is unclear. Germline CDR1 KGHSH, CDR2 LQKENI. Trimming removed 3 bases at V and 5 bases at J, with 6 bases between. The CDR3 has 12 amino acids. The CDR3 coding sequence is TGTGCCAGCTCACCCCGAGAAGATACGCAGTATTTT. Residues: CASSPREDTQYF.

The CDR3 DNA reads as TGTGCCAGCAGCTCCGAGCGGGGGGGCGTCACAGATACGCAGTATTTT. This gives the protein CASSSERGGVTDTQYF. The rearrangement links TRBV7-3 to TRBJ2-3, with TRBD2 identical over 10 bases. Germline CDR1 and CDR2: SGHTA and FQGTGA. The CDR3 sequence is 16 residues long. J lost 2 bases, V lost 4 bases, and 6 bases had no gene match. Full variable domain (outside the CDR3, taken from reference TRBV7-3 and TRBJ2-3): GAGVSQTPSNKVTEKGKYVELRCDPISGHTALYWYRQSLGQGPEFLIYFQGTGAADDSGLPNDRFFAVRPEGSVSTLKIQRTERGDSAVYLCASSSERGGVTDTQYFGPGTRLTVL.